Shown below are 18 T cell receptor beta chains from a single sample sequenced in a study of early T cells in non-severe SARS-CoV-2 infection. MiXCR was run by TCRdb on the 5' RACE reads, yielding one entry per CDR3 protein. The table lists tens of thousands of distinct CDR3 sequences, over 10% of them singletons. Sequenced: whole blood. The source of these receptors is an adult who was a healthcare worker with PCR-confirmed SARS-CoV-2 infection or an uninfected control (not recorded which).

This sequence joins TRBV5-1 and TRBJ2-4; the D gene is possibly TRBD1 (7 bases). This CDR3 is built from 14 residues. In germline, CDR1 is SGHRS, CDR2 YFSETQ. V lost 4 bases to trimming and J lost 2 bases, with 10 bases between them. CDR3 sequence: CASSAGQTKNIQYF. CDR3 sequence (DNA): TGCGCCAGCAGCGCGGGACAGACCAAAAACATTCAGTACTTC.

The table lists this clonotype with a few counts. The genes are TRBV2 and TRBJ1-1; 9 nucleotides align to TRBD1. Germline lookup yields CDR1 SNHLY and CDR2 FYNNEI. The ends lost 6 bases at V and 1 base at J; junction bases unmatched: 6. The CDR3 is 15 residues long. This chain's CDR3 is CASSPGTGRNTEAFF. The DNA for the CDR3 is TGTGCCAGCAGCCCCGGGACAGGGAGGAACACTGAAGCTTTCTTT.

Only a few counts were recorded for this clonotype. The chain is built from TRBV29-1 and TRBJ2-5, with 9 bases that match TRBD1. The germline CDR1 and CDR2 sequences are SQVTM and ANQGSEA. With V trimmed by 6 bases and J by 5 bases, 16 bases remained unmatched. The CDR3 is 16 residues long. CDR3 protein: CSVSGTTGGLLETQYF. The CDR3 coding sequence is TGCAGCGTCTCGGGTACCACAGGGGGCTTGCTGGAGACCCAGTACTTC.

This clonotype was seen repeatedly, ten times or more. The chain joins TRBV14 to TRBJ1-4, with D tentatively TRBD1 (6 bases). Per germline, CDR1 SGHDN and CDR2 FVKESK. The CDR3 spans 16 residues. V dropped 3 bases and J dropped 8 bases, with 19 bases sitting between them. CDR3 in amino acids: CASSHGIRARGEKLFF. The DNA of the CDR3 is TGTGCCAGCAGCCATGGAATTCGGGCAAGGGGGGAAAAACTGTTTTTT.

The chain employs TRBV29-1 and TRBJ1-2; D call uncertain. CDR1 SQVTM and CDR2 ANQGSEA come from the germline V gene. This CDR3 has 10 amino acids. V lost 4 bases, J lost 6 bases, and 6 bases lay in between. CDR3 DNA sequence: TGCAGCGTTGGGGGTAATGGCTACACCTTC. Encoded protein: CSVGGNGYTF.

In this sample, this clonotype turned up many times. V usage is TRBV29-1 and J usage is TRBJ2-2, with a tentative D call TRBD2 (7 bases). The CDR3 extends over 13 amino acids. CDR1 and CDR2 (germline): SQVTM, ANQGSEA. The V end was cut by 5 bases, the J end by 4 bases, with 11 bases between. This chain's CDR3 is CSVPGGPTGELFF. In DNA form, the CDR3 reads TGCAGCGTTCCCGGGGGGCCCACCGGGGAGCTGTTTTTT.

This clonotype was observed a handful of times. V and J are TRBV11-3 and TRBJ2-2; the match to TRBD2 covers 12 bases. Germline CDR1 and CDR2: SGHNT and YENEEA. The CDR3 runs to 16 residues. V lost 5 bases to trimming and J lost 3 bases; unmatched junction nucleotides: 4. The CDR3 DNA follows: TGTGCCAGCAGCAGACTAGCGGGAGACGACACCGGGGAGCTGTTTTTT. It codes for CASSRLAGDDTGELFF.

This clonotype was seen repeatedly, ten times or more. The V and J genes are TRBV28 and TRBJ1-5; D remains ambiguous. Germline loops: CDR1 MDHEN, CDR2 SYDVKM. With 3 bases removed from V and 5 bases from J, the gap between germline ends came to 14 bases. The CDR3 totals 15 residues. CDR3 bases: TGTGCCAGCAGTTTGGGTTCTAACGGGCATCAGCCCCAGCATTTT. It translates to CASSLGSNGHQPQHF.

V gene TRBV12-3 or TRBV12-4 combines with J gene TRBJ2-3, with D perhaps matching TRBD1 or TRBD2 (6 bases each). Trimming took 6 bases from V and 3 from J, leaving 16 bases between them. The CDR3 has 15 residues. The CDR3 here is CASRLAGHPTDTQYF. CDR3 sequence (DNA): TGTGCCAGCAGGCTTGCGGGACACCCGACAGATACGCAGTATTTT.

This clonotype was seen a handful of times. This chain links TRBV18 with TRBJ2-1, with TRBD2 matching over 11 bases. J was trimmed by 7 bases and V by 5 bases; bases with no gene match: 4. Germline assignment: CDR1 KGHSH and CDR2 LQKENI. The CDR3 totals 14 residues. In DNA form, the CDR3 reads TGTGCCAGCTCAACTATAGCGGGAGGGAATGAGCAGTTCTTC. Residues: CASSTIAGGNEQFF.

This clonotype was detected only a few times. The chain recombines TRBV11-2 with TRBJ1-5; a weak D match, TRBD1 (6 bases). Germline V gene data show CDR1 as SGHAT and CDR2 as FQNNGV. Trimming left V 5 bases short and J 7 bases short, with 15 bases between. The CDR3 covers 14 residues. The CDR3 DNA is TGTGCCAGCAGCGAACAGGGTCCGTGGCAGCCCCAGCATTTT. This gives the protein CASSEQGPWQPQHF.

This clonotype was seen many times. The rearrangement links TRBV11-2 to TRBJ1-1; D uncertain. Germline loops: CDR1 SGHAT, CDR2 FQNNGV. This CDR3 contains 11 residues. V dropped 8 bases and J dropped 0 bases, with 4 bases sitting between them. The CDR3: CASSMNTEAFF. The CDR3 nucleotides are TGTGCCAGCTCCATGAACACTGAAGCTTTCTTT.

This clonotype has ten or more counts. The J gene is TRBJ1-1, the V gene TRBV7-8; D ambiguous. Per the germline V gene, CDR1 is SGHVS and CDR2 is FQNEAQ. The CDR3 has 13 amino acids. With 5 bases removed from V and 1 base from J, the gap between germline ends came to 8 bases. The CDR3 region has the DNA TGTGCCAGCAGCCCCCGCGGGAACACTGAAGCTTTCTTT. It codes for CASSPRGNTEAFF.

This clonotype was observed a few times. The chain recombines TRBV11-2 with TRBJ2-5; D ambiguous. Trimming shortened V by 4 bases and J by 2 bases, and 14 bases separated the two germline ends. This CDR3 region has 15 residues. Per germline, CDR1 SGHAT and CDR2 FQNNGV. In DNA form, the CDR3 reads TGTGCCAGCAGCTCGAGCCGGTCTCCTCAAGAGACCCAGTACTTC. Its translation: CASSSSRSPQETQYF.

CDR3 bases: TGCAGTGCTAGAGATCCCCAGCGGGAGAAGCAGTACTTC. Amino acid sequence: CSARDPQREKQYF. The V gene is TRBV20-1, the J gene TRBJ2-7; 8 nucleotides match TRBD2. The CDR3 runs 13 residues. The germline V gene encodes CDR1 DFQATT and CDR2 SNEGSKA (reference sequence). V was clipped by 0 bases and J by 8 bases; unmatched bases: 6.

V usage is TRBV27 and J usage is TRBJ2-5, with 10 bases fitting TRBD2. CDR1 and CDR2 from the germline V gene are MNHEY and SMNVEV (reference sequence). V was clipped by 6 bases and J by 5 bases; unmatched bases: 21. The CDR3 is 19 residues long. Here the CDR3 reads CASSLKARGTTSGRETQYF. Here the CDR3 DNA reads TGTGCCAGCAGCCTAAAGGCGAGGGGGACGACTAGCGGGCGCGAGACCCAGTACTTC.

This clonotype occurred many times. The chain combines TRBV5-1 with TRBJ2-3; D might be TRBD1 (5 bases). This CDR3 is built from 15 residues. Trimming pared 4 bases from V and 2 bases from J, leaving 14 bases between. In germline, CDR1 is SGHRS, CDR2 YFSETQ. The CDR3, as DNA: TGCGCCAGCAGCCCGGACATCGTGATCACAGATACGCAGTATTTT. This codes for CASSPDIVITDTQYF.

This clonotype was observed a handful of times. This rearrangement joins TRBV12-3 or TRBV12-4 to TRBJ1-1; no reliable D call. The V end lost 5 bases, the J end lost 9 bases, and 16 bases lay between the germline ends. The CDR3 length is 13 residues. The CDR3 DNA sequence: TGTGCCAGCAGTCCCGACGGGGAGGTGAAAGCTTTCTTT. Its translation: CASSPDGEVKAFF.